This TCR beta chain comes out of a study of cytomegalovirus exposure and HLA in healthy donors. Whole-study results and caveats: Investigators reported 150 to 200 TCR beta chains as tied to cytomegalovirus. Most TCR sequences were seen very rarely across donors, but some public TCRs occurred in many.

Germline CDR1 reads GTSNPN; CDR2 reads SVGIG (reference sequence). The CDR3 totals 12 residues. Trimming cost V 4 bases and J 4 bases, with 10 bases left between them. Comments on this clone: The antigen is not known.

Measured with immunoSEQ multiplex PCR; TCRdb has only the in-frame clones, and not every one. Altogether some 84,000 clones are present, roughly 91% being singletons, with the ten largest covering about 2.2%. J is TRBJ1-1 and V is TRBV30; D ambiguous. This TCR came from a man aged 30 to 39 in good health and CMV-seronegative. Sequencing used PBMCs. CDR3 residues: CAWIPRGTEAFF. In nucleotides, the CDR3 is TGTGCCTGGATACCCCGGGGCACTGAAGCTTTCTTT.